The subject of this entry is one T cell receptor beta chain. Its specificity is unknown. The data were obtained in a study of shared clonotypes between healthy human individuals. Findings of the study overall: Estimated clonotype richness was generally higher in naive than memory subsets.

V was cut by 6 bases and J by 5 bases, with 19 bases left in between. In germline, CDR1 is MDHEN, CDR2 SYDVKM. The CDR3 is 15 residues long. Nashville, Tennessee was home to all donors, who were Caucasian adults. Only in-frame clones appear in the TCRdb table, and some are missing; sequencing was by immunoSEQ multiplex PCR. The table shows 650,000 to 800,000 clones, with 55% to 75% occurring only once. The sequencing input was memory CD4+ T cells sorted from blood. Subset meaning: CD45RA-negative fraction. The gene calls are TRBV28 and TRBJ2-5; D may be TRBD1 (6 bases). This sequence originates from a woman in her twenties or thirties in good health. The CDR3 DNA reads as TGTGCCAGCAGCCTCGTTCAGGGGCGCGGGGAGACCCAGTACTTC. Translation gives CASSLVQGRGETQYF. Drawing the rest from reference TRBV28 and TRBJ2-5, the complete variable domain is DVKVTQSSRYLVKRTGEKVFLECVQDMDHENMFWYRQDPGLGLRLIYFSYDVKMKEKGDIPEGYSVSREKKERFSLILESASTNQTSMYLCASSLVQGRGETQYFGPGTRLLVL.